These 14 T cell receptor beta chains were all obtained from the same sample, sequenced in a study of blood T cell repertoires in COVID-19. Assay: immunoSEQ multiplex PCR; the TCRdb copy retains only in-frame clones and omits some. Of some 130,000 clones in the sample, 75% to 90% were seen once. Sequences were obtained from peripheral blood. The receptors originated from a woman aged 45-65 years who had recovered from COVID-19.

The chain links TRBV19 to TRBJ2-7, with 7 bases fitting TRBD1. CDR3 length: 13 amino acids. Trimming took 4 bases from V and 4 from J; bases not matched to a gene: 4. Germline V gives CDR1 LNHDA, CDR2 SQIVND (reference sequence). The CDR3 reads CASSNRQGYEQYF. The CDR3 DNA reads as TGTGCCAGTAGTAACCGACAGGGATACGAGCAGTACTTC.

The gene calls are TRBV27 and TRBJ1-6, with D uncertain. CDR3 size: 16 residues. Germline V gene sequence: CDR1 MNHEY, CDR2 SMNVEV (reference sequence). The ends were cut back, 0 bases at V and 7 bases at J, with 13 bases in the middle. CDR3 amino acids: CASSLSNGGINSPLHF. The CDR3 DNA reads as TGTGCCAGCAGTTTATCGAACGGAGGGATAAATTCACCCCTCCACTTT.

This clone occurred once. DNA of the CDR3: TGTGCCAGCAGCGCGGAACGGGGAGCAGAGACCCAGTACTTC. It translates to CASSAERGAETQYF. This chain links TRBV7-2 with TRBJ2-5; a possible D gene is TRBD2 (5 bases). Trimming took 5 bases from V and 4 from J, leaving 14 bases between them. CDR1 and CDR2 from the germline V gene are SGHTA and FQGNSA. The CDR3 totals 14 residues.

The chain joins TRBV10-3 to TRBJ2-1; 7 positions agree with TRBD2. The V gene's germline CDR1 is ENHRY and CDR2 SYGVKD. There are 15 residues in the CDR3. The V gene end was trimmed by 3 bases and the J gene end by 0 bases; junction bases not matched to a gene: 2. CDR3 residues: CAISDLAASYNEQFF. DNA of the CDR3: TGTGCCATCAGTGATCTAGCGGCCTCCTACAATGAGCAGTTCTTC.

This sequence joins TRBV5-1 and TRBJ1-1; maybe TRBD1 (6 bases). This CDR3 has 14 residues. V lost 5 bases, J lost 4 bases, and 15 bases lay in between. Germline assignment: CDR1 SGHRS and CDR2 YFSETQ. The DNA of the CDR3 is TGCGCCAGCAGTCCACAGGGCAGGGGCACTGAAGCTTTCTTT. Translation: CASSPQGRGTEAFF.

The chain combines TRBV5-1 with TRBJ2-7; 8 nucleotides agree with TRBD1. Germline V gene lookup returns CDR1 SGHRS and CDR2 YFSETQ. Unmatched junction bases numbered 3, after V lost 1 base and J lost 0 bases. CDR3 length equals 15 residues. Here the CDR3 reads CASSLITGGSYEQYF. Written as DNA, the CDR3 is TGCGCCAGCAGCTTGATCACAGGGGGCTCCTACGAGCAGTACTTC.

This clone was detected once. The CDR3 spells CASSKDREAEAFF. In DNA, the CDR3 is TGCGCCAGCAGCAAGGACAGGGAGGCTGAAGCTTTCTTT. V gene TRBV4-1 combines with J gene TRBJ1-1; 8 nucleotides agree with TRBD1. Germline V lookup: CDR1 MGHRA, CDR2 YSYEKL. The CDR3 is 13 amino acids. After removal of 5 bases from V and 6 bases from J, the junction contained 5 bases not matched to a gene.

The rearrangement links TRBV7-3 to TRBJ2-2; unclear D gene. Germline CDR1 SGHTA, CDR2 FQGTGA. The V and J ends lost 3 bases and 0 bases respectively, with 2 bases between them. This CDR3 region has 13 residues. CDR3 in DNA: TGTGCCAGCAGCTTCGCGAACACCGGGGAGCTGTTTTTT. Its translation: CASSFANTGELFF.

The chain joins TRBV6-5 to TRBJ1-4, with 11 bases that match TRBD1. This CDR3 region has 15 residues. Per germline, CDR1 MNHEY and CDR2 SVGAGI. Unmatched junction bases numbered 2, after V lost 6 bases and J lost 2 bases. The CDR3 loop reads CASRRDRGTNEKLFF. CDR3 sequence (DNA): TGTGCCAGCAGGCGGGACAGGGGGACTAATGAAAAACTGTTTTTT.

This clone came up once. J is TRBJ2-7 and V is TRBV18, with 7 bases aligning to TRBD1. Germline V lookup: CDR1 KGHSH, CDR2 LQKENI. This CDR3 is 16 amino acids long. Germline trimming cut 0 bases from V and 0 bases from J; bases unmatched to any gene: 5. For the CDR3, the DNA is TGTGCCAGCTCACCACCGACAGGGTTAGGCTCCTACGAGCAGTACTTC. This gives the protein CASSPPTGLGSYEQYF.

The chain recombines TRBV5-4 with TRBJ2-5, with D possibly TRBD1 on 6 matching bases. Per the germline V gene, CDR1 is SGHNT and CDR2 is YYREEE (reference sequence). The CDR3 has 15 amino acids. Trimming stripped 3 bases from V and 2 bases from J, with 14 bases between. The CDR3, as DNA: TGTGCCAGCAGCTCGCCACGGGACACTCAAGAGACCCAGTACTTC. It encodes CASSSPRDTQETQYF.

J is TRBJ2-2 and V is TRBV7-8; TRBD1 matches 8 bases. The CDR3 contains 15 residues. Germline lookup yields CDR1 SGHVS and CDR2 FQNEAQ. Trimming removed 5 bases from V and 3 bases from J; junction bases left unmatched: 5. CDR3 in DNA: TGTGCCAGCAGCAGTACAGGGGGAGACACCGGGGAGCTGTTTTTT. Its translation: CASSSTGGDTGELFF.

DNA of the CDR3: TGTGCCAGCAGCCAAGGACAGGGCCCCGTCTATGGCTACACCTTC. Its protein is CASSQGQGPVYGYTF. The chain joins TRBV6-5 to TRBJ1-2; TRBD1 matches at 8 bases. The V segment lost 6 bases and the J segment 4 bases; nucleotides outside the gene matches: 10. CDR1 MNHEY and CDR2 SVGAGI come from the germline V gene. This CDR3 contains 15 residues.

The CDR3: CASSLARPSTYNEQFF. CDR3 nucleotides: TGTGCCAGCAGCTTAGCACGTCCATCTACCTACAATGAGCAGTTCTTC. This chain uses TRBV11-3 with TRBJ2-1; the D is unclear. V gave up 1 base and J gave up 2 bases, with 12 bases separating them. The germline V gene encodes CDR1 SGHNT and CDR2 YENEEA. The CDR3 has 16 amino acids.